Each of the 30 T cell receptor beta chains below was sequenced from the same sample in a study of cytomegalovirus exposure and HLA in healthy donors. The PCR ran on 60 Vbeta and 13 Jbeta primers. The repertoire was sequenced with immunoSEQ multiplex PCR; TCRdb's copy has only in-frame clones and lacks some. The table includes roughly 150,000 clones, roughly 82% detected once. Sequencing was performed on PBMCs. These receptors originate from a woman aged 50 to 60 in good health and CMV-seropositive.

The V gene is TRBV27, the J gene TRBJ1-5; the D gene is possibly TRBD1 (5 bases). CDR3 length: 12 amino acids. V was trimmed by 4 bases and J by 9 bases, leaving 10 bases between them. The V gene's germline CDR1 is MNHEY and CDR2 SMNVEV (reference sequence). The DNA of the CDR3 is TGTGCCAGCAGTTCCCAGGGTGGGCCCCAGCATTTT. This sequence encodes CASSSQGGPQHF.

The chain combines TRBV27 with TRBJ1-5; TRBD1 matches at 8 bases. This CDR3 region has 15 residues. Germline V lookup: CDR1 MNHEY, CDR2 SMNVEV (reference sequence). V lost 3 bases, J lost 5 bases, and 6 bases stayed unmatched. The CDR3 nucleotides are TGTGCCAGCAGTTTGCCGGCCAGGGGGCATCAGCCCCAGCATTTT. Translated, it gives CASSLPARGHQPQHF.

This chain connects TRBV19 to TRBJ2-1, with 11 nucleotides matching TRBD2. Germline assignment: CDR1 LNHDA and CDR2 SQIVND (reference sequence). The V gene end was trimmed by 4 bases and the J gene end by 5 bases; junction bases not matched to a gene: 4. The CDR3 is made up of 15 amino acids. The CDR3 is CASSTGTSGDNEQFF. CDR3 DNA sequence: TGTGCCAGTAGTACGGGGACTAGCGGAGACAATGAGCAGTTCTTC.

J is TRBJ1-5 and V is TRBV30, with D possibly matching TRBD1 (5 bases). The CDR3 is made up of 13 amino acids. Germline values: CDR1 GTSNPN, CDR2 SVGIG (reference sequence). Deletions cut 3 bases from V and 5 bases from J, with 11 bases between. CDR3 in amino acids: CAWSLRGDQPQHF. CDR3 coding DNA: TGTGCCTGGAGCCTCCGGGGGGATCAGCCCCAGCATTTT.

The DNA for the CDR3 is TGCGCCAGCAGCTCCCAACTAGCGGGGCGCCGCACAGATACGCAGTATTTT. It is translated as CASSSQLAGRRTDTQYF. This chain links TRBV5-1 with TRBJ2-3; 10 nucleotides agree with TRBD2. CDR3 size: 17 residues. J was trimmed by 1 base and V by 3 bases; bases with no gene match: 8. From germline, CDR1 is SGHRS and CDR2 YFSETQ.

The chain joins TRBV7-9 to TRBJ2-3, with 9 bases lining up with TRBD1. The V segment lost 8 bases and the J segment 1 base; nucleotides outside the gene matches: 4. There are 14 residues in the CDR3. The germline CDR1 and CDR2 sequences are SEHNR and FQNEAQ (reference sequence). CDR3 sequence (DNA): TGTGCCAGCTCCCGGGACAGGGGCACAGATACGCAGTATTTT. The encoded protein is CASSRDRGTDTQYF.

The V call is TRBV10-3, the J call TRBJ1-2, with a weak D call TRBD1 (6 bases). Germline lookup yields CDR1 ENHRY and CDR2 SYGVKD. This CDR3 spans 13 amino acids. V was shortened by 1 base and J by 8 bases, with 11 bases between the two germline ends. This chain's CDR3 is CAISEFGTRGYTF. CDR3 coding DNA: TGTGCCATCAGTGAGTTTGGGACACGGGGCTACACCTTC.

The chain employs TRBV10-2 and TRBJ2-5; the match to TRBD1 covers 7 bases. Germline CDR1 WSHSY, CDR2 SAAADI. The CDR3 loop spans 15 amino acids. The V segment lost 5 bases and the J segment 5 bases; nucleotides outside the gene matches: 11. The CDR3 is CASSPRQGGSETQYF. The DNA for the CDR3 is TGCGCCAGCAGTCCTAGACAGGGTGGTTCTGAGACCCAGTACTTC.

V is TRBV5-6 and J is TRBJ1-5; TRBD1 is a possible D gene (5 bases). Germline V lookup: CDR1 SGHDT, CDR2 YYEEEE. The CDR3 sequence is 15 residues long. V gave up 2 bases and J gave up 7 bases, with 16 bases separating them. CDR3 bases: TGTGCCAGCAGCTTTCGGGGGGTAGGACCCCAGCCCCAGCATTTT. Residues: CASSFRGVGPQPQHF.

The rearrangement uses TRBV6-1 and TRBJ1-2; no clear D gene. This CDR3 has 13 residues. From germline, CDR1 is MNHNS and CDR2 SASEGT. V lost 4 bases, J lost 2 bases, and 8 bases lay in between. CDR3 sequence: CASSGPGNYGYTF. The CDR3 DNA sequence: TGTGCCAGCAGTGGACCAGGAAACTATGGCTACACCTTC.

On this clone itself: Its ends do not fully match the called genes, so a read error is possible. The rearrangement uses TRBV7-9 and TRBJ1-2; D call uncertain. CDR1 is SEHNR, CDR2 FQNEAQ, per germline (reference sequence). The CDR3 sequence is 13 residues long. This CDR3 is CSSGPEGGYGYTF. In DNA form, the CDR3 reads TGTTCCAGCGGGCCTGAGGGTGGCTATGGCTACACCTTC.

The chain joins TRBV7-8 to TRBJ2-3; 7 nucleotides agree with TRBD1. The V segment lost 5 bases and the J segment 1 base; nucleotides outside the gene matches: 6. The germline V gene has CDR1 SGHVS and CDR2 FQNEAQ. The CDR3 spans 15 residues. The CDR3 reads CASSAYRGRTDTQYF. The DNA for the CDR3 is TGTGCCAGCAGCGCGTACAGGGGACGCACAGATACGCAGTATTTT.

The chain has TRBV7-9 and TRBJ2-3; the D is unclear. Germline CDR1 SEHNR, CDR2 FQNEAQ (reference sequence). The CDR3 loop spans 13 amino acids. V gave up 3 bases and J gave up 4 bases, with 8 bases separating them. Here the CDR3 reads CASSFEVPDTQYF. DNA of the CDR3: TGTGCCAGCAGCTTTGAGGTCCCAGATACGCAGTATTTT.

V gene TRBV18 combines with J gene TRBJ2-2; tentatively, D is TRBD2 (6 bases). The V and J ends lost 1 base and 2 bases respectively, with 11 bases between them. Germline CDR1 is KGHSH and CDR2 is LQKENI. The CDR3 spans 16 residues. The CDR3 DNA is TGTGCCAGCTCACCACAGGGAGCGGGTAACACCGGGGAGCTGTTTTTT. This translates into CASSPQGAGNTGELFF.

CDR3 sequence: CASSQSGTQSYEQYF. Here the CDR3 DNA reads TGTGCCAGCAGCCAGTCAGGGACACAGTCCTACGAGCAGTACTTC. J is TRBJ2-7 and V is TRBV4-2; maybe TRBD1 (6 bases). V was pared by 3 bases and J by 1 base, with 13 bases between. The CDR3 totals 15 residues. Germline V gene lookup returns CDR1 LGHNA and CDR2 YNFKEQ.

The chain carries TRBV27 and TRBJ2-2, with TRBD2 identical over 9 bases. CDR3 length: 18 amino acids. Germline CDR1 is MNHEY and CDR2 is SMNVEV (reference sequence). V shed 1 base, J shed 4 bases, and the junction held 10 bases outside the gene matches. The CDR3 here is CASSLLGSGGRTTGELFF. In DNA, the CDR3 is TGTGCCAGCAGTTTATTAGGTAGCGGGGGCCGGACCACCGGGGAGCTGTTTTTT.

V and J are TRBV9 and TRBJ1-3; D gene uncertain. Trimming took 3 bases from V and 0 from J, leaving 19 bases between them. This CDR3 region has 18 residues. Germline-derived CDR1 and CDR2 are SGDLS and YYNGEE. The CDR3 is CASSASRRQESSGNTIYF. The CDR3 DNA is TGTGCCAGCAGCGCTAGTAGGAGGCAGGAGTCCTCTGGAAACACCATATATTTT.

The rearrangement joins TRBV18 to TRBJ2-3; TRBD1 matches at 9 bases. Per the germline V gene, CDR1 is KGHSH and CDR2 is LQKENI. The CDR3 has 15 residues. The ends lost 5 bases at V and 6 bases at J; junction bases unmatched: 9. This CDR3 reads CASSFPGQGQDTQYF. The CDR3 bases are TGTGCCAGCTCATTCCCGGGACAGGGACAGGATACGCAGTATTTT.

This rearrangement joins TRBV30 to TRBJ2-1; 7 bases align to TRBD2. The CDR3 is 17 residues long. Germline V CDR1 and CDR2: GTSNPN, SVGIG (reference sequence). With V trimmed by 0 bases and J by 0 bases, 8 bases remained unmatched. CDR3: CAWSVPWGGSSYNEQFF. The CDR3 nucleotides are TGTGCCTGGAGTGTACCGTGGGGGGGGAGCTCCTACAATGAGCAGTTCTTC.

The rearrangement uses TRBV7-2 and TRBJ2-7, with TRBD2 matching 9 bases. J lost 4 bases, V lost 6 bases, and 10 bases had no gene match. The length of the CDR3 is 15 residues. The germline gives CDR1 SGHTA, CDR2 FQGNSA. CDR3 protein: CASRAGGGGAYEQYF. The CDR3 bases are TGTGCCAGCAGGGCCGGGGGCGGGGGGGCTTACGAGCAGTACTTC.

A few counts support this clone. This chain links TRBV9 with TRBJ2-1; D gene ambiguous. The ends were cut back, 7 bases at V and 0 bases at J, with 14 bases in the middle. Germline V gene lookup returns CDR1 SGDLS and CDR2 YYNGEE. CDR3 length: 15 residues. CDR3 residues: CASGATPSSYNEQFF. For the CDR3, the DNA is TGTGCCAGCGGCGCGACACCGAGCTCCTACAATGAGCAGTTCTTC.

The chain combines TRBV19 with TRBJ1-3, with TRBD1 matching 7 bases. V trimming: 8 bases; J trimming: 1 base; junction bases outside the gene matches: 5. This CDR3 is built from 14 residues. CDR1 and CDR2 from the germline V gene are LNHDA and SQIVND (reference sequence). In DNA, the CDR3 is TGTGCCAGTGGACAGGTCTCTTCTGGAAACACCATATATTTT. It translates to CASGQVSSGNTIYF.

The chain couples TRBV5-1 to TRBJ1-4; D is perhaps TRBD1 (5 bases). This CDR3 is built from 13 residues. The germline V gene encodes CDR1 SGHRS and CDR2 YFSETQ. Between the trimmed V and J ends, which lost 8 bases and 0 bases, there was a span of 8 bases. The DNA for the CDR3 is TGCGCCAGTAGGGGCTCAACTAATGAAAAACTGTTTTTT. This translates into CASRGSTNEKLFF.

This clone was recorded once. The rearrangement links TRBV7-3 to TRBJ2-2; 10 positions agree with TRBD2. Trimming removed 5 bases from V and 3 bases from J; junction bases left unmatched: 6. CDR1 and CDR2 (germline): SGHTA, FQGTGA. This CDR3 has 16 amino acids. For the CDR3, the DNA is TGTGCCAGCAGCCCAGCGGGGGGGGGCCACACCGGGGAGCTGTTTTTT. As protein: CASSPAGGGHTGELFF.

This clone was seen only a few times. The J gene is TRBJ1-1, the V gene TRBV2; 10 bases fit TRBD1. The germline gives CDR1 SNHLY, CDR2 FYNNEI. The V segment lost 7 bases and the J segment 3 bases; nucleotides outside the gene matches: 14. There are 17 residues in the CDR3. The CDR3 here is CASTPRTGGIADTEAFF. As DNA, the CDR3 is TGTGCCAGCACTCCTCGGACAGGGGGAATCGCGGACACTGAAGCTTTCTTT.

In this sample, this clone turned up a few times. The gene calls are TRBV7-8 and TRBJ2-7; D unclear. Per germline, CDR1 SGHVS and CDR2 FQNEAQ. Trimming cost V 1 base and J 2 bases, with 21 bases left between them. The CDR3 covers 18 residues. The CDR3 loop is CASSLVSGQHLNTYEQYF. DNA of the CDR3: TGTGCCAGCAGCTTAGTATCAGGTCAGCACCTGAATACCTACGAGCAGTACTTC. Variable domain in full (rest from reference TRBV7-8 and TRBJ2-7): GAGVSQSPRYKVAKRGQDVALRCDPISGHVSLFWYQQALGQGPEFLTYFQNEAQLDKSGLPSDRFFAERPEGSVSTLKIQRTQQEDSAVYLCASSLVSGQHLNTYEQYFGPGTRLTVT.

This chain links TRBV6-6 with TRBJ1-3; 7 bases line up with TRBD1. The CDR3 runs to 14 residues. Trimming removed 5 bases from V and 3 bases from J; junction bases left unmatched: 4. CDR1 and CDR2 from the germline V gene are MNHNY and SVGAGI (reference sequence). CDR3 region: CASSPTGDGNTIYF. CDR3 DNA: TGTGCCAGCAGTCCTACAGGGGATGGAAACACCATATATTTT.

This clone turned up a few times. The V call is TRBV19, the J call TRBJ2-1, with D perhaps TRBD2 (5 bases). This CDR3 is built from 15 residues. V shed 1 base and J shed 7 bases, with 14 bases lying between them. Germline V gene sequence: CDR1 LNHDA, CDR2 SQIVND (reference sequence). The CDR3 coding sequence is TGTGCCAGTAGTATAGGATGGCAGGAGGCTAATGAGCAGTTCTTC. Translation: CASSIGWQEANEQFF.

This chain joins TRBV13 and TRBJ2-5, with 9 bases matching TRBD1. TRBJ2-7 explains the end of the DNA better; the J call may be wrong. CDR1 and CDR2 (germline): PRHDT, FYEKMQ (reference sequence). The CDR3 is 17 amino acids. The CDR3 nucleotides read TGTGCCAGCAGCTCCCCATTTGGGACAGGGTTATCCTACGAGCAGTACTTC. This encodes CASSSPFGTGLSYEQYF.

The J gene is TRBJ2-7, the V gene TRBV29-1; 8 positions agree with TRBD2. With V trimmed by 3 bases and J by 5 bases, 9 bases remained unmatched. The CDR3 covers 14 residues. Looked up from germline, CDR1 is SQVTM and CDR2 is ANQGSEA. The CDR3 region is CSVELVGGGNEQYF. CDR3 coding DNA: TGCAGCGTTGAGCTTGTCGGCGGGGGGAACGAGCAGTACTTC.